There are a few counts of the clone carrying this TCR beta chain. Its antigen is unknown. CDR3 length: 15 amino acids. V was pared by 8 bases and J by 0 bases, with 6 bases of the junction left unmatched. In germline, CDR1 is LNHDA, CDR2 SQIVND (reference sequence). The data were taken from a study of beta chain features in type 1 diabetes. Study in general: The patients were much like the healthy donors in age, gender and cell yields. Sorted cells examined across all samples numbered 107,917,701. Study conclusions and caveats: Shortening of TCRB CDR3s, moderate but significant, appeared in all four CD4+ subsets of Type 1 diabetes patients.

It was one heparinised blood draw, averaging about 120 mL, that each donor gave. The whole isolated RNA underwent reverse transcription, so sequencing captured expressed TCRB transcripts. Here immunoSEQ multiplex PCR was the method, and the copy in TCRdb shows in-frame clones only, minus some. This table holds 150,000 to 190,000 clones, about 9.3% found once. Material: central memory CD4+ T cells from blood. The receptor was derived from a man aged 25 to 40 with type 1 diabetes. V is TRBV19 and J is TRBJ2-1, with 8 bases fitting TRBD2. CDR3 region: CASRAGANSYNEQFF. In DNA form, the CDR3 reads TGTGCCAGTCGAGCGGGAGCTAACTCCTACAATGAGCAGTTCTTC.